The 29 T cell receptor beta chains below all came from one sample that was sequenced in a study of blood T cell repertoires in COVID-19. The assay was immunoSEQ multiplex PCR, and TCRdb's table has in-frame clones only and misses some. The sample lists hundreds of thousands of clones; roughly four fifths were seen once. Sequences were obtained from PBMCs or T cells enriched from blood (not recorded which). All receptors come from a woman between 45 and 60 years old who had been exposed to COVID-19.

There are a few counts of this clone. The rearrangement uses TRBV2 and TRBJ1-1; D is undetermined. Per the germline V gene, CDR1 is SNHLY and CDR2 is FYNNEI. The CDR3 extends over 13 amino acids. V was cut by 1 base and J by 4 bases, with 7 bases left in between. The CDR3 here is CASSEGQSTEAFF. In DNA, the CDR3 is TGTGCCAGCAGTGAAGGGCAGTCCACTGAAGCTTTCTTT.

This clone was seen once. For the CDR3, the DNA is TGCGCCAGCAGCCAAGAACCAACAGCTAACTATGGCTACACCTTC. This encodes CASSQEPTANYGYTF. The chain is built from TRBV4-3 and TRBJ1-2; the D is unclear. V lost 0 bases, J lost 0 bases, and 8 bases lay in between. CDR1 and CDR2 from the germline V gene are LGHNA and YSLEER. The CDR3 has 15 amino acids.

The chain is built from TRBV18 and TRBJ2-7; 7 bases fit TRBD1. The CDR3 consists of 12 residues. Germline V gene sequence: CDR1 KGHSH, CDR2 LQKENI. Trimming at V came to 5 bases and at J to 6 bases, leaving 4 bases not matched to a gene. This chain's CDR3 is CASSDRAGEQYF. The DNA of the CDR3 is TGTGCCAGCTCAGACAGGGCCGGCGAGCAGTACTTC.

Only one count was recorded for this clone. The rearrangement links TRBV15 to TRBJ1-4; a weak D match, TRBD1 (6 bases). This CDR3 comprises 14 residues. From germline, CDR1 is LNHNV and CDR2 YYDKDF (reference sequence). V lost 0 bases and J 8 bases, leaving 10 bases between the germline ends. CDR3 sequence: CATSREGAREKLFF. DNA for the CDR3: TGTGCCACCAGCAGAGAGGGGGCGAGAGAAAAACTGTTTTTT.

J is TRBJ1-2 and V is TRBV11-1, with 8 bases aligning to TRBD1. The ends lost 3 bases at V and 7 bases at J; junction bases unmatched: 7. Germline CDR1 reads SGHAT; CDR2 reads FQDESV (reference sequence). There are 14 residues in the CDR3. The CDR3 bases are TGTGCCAGCAGCTTTGGACAGGGTTTGTCTGGCTACACCTTC. It translates to CASSFGQGLSGYTF.

The V and J genes are TRBV27 and TRBJ1-6, with 10 bases matching TRBD1. This CDR3 comprises 16 residues. Germline loops: CDR1 MNHEY, CDR2 SMNVEV (reference sequence). Trimming cost V 11 bases and J 4 bases; bases outside gene matches: 11. The CDR3 DNA is TGTGCCGTCCGGGACAGGGGAGGGAGATATAATTCACCCCTCCACTTT. Its protein product is CAVRDRGGRYNSPLHF.

The J gene is TRBJ2-5, the V gene TRBV13; weak D call: TRBD2 (5 bases). The V end lost 5 bases, the J end lost 4 bases, and 14 bases lay between the germline ends. Germline CDR1 PRHDT, CDR2 FYEKMQ (reference sequence). The CDR3 length is 14 residues. The CDR3 reads CASSLTRQGETQYF. CDR3 coding DNA: TGTGCCAGCAGCCTCACTAGACAAGGAGAGACCCAGTACTTC.

The V gene is TRBV5-1, the J gene TRBJ2-2, with 7 bases that match TRBD1. This CDR3 region has 15 residues. With 4 bases clipped from V and 5 bases from J, the junction kept 8 bases outside the gene matches. Germline lookup yields CDR1 SGHRS and CDR2 YFSETQ. CDR3 nucleotide sequence: TGCGCCAGCAGCCCGGGGACCAGGGGGACCGGGGAGCTGTTTTTT. This encodes CASSPGTRGTGELFF. Full variable domain (remainder filled in from reference TRBV5-1 and TRBJ2-2): KAGVTQTPRYLIKTRGQQVTLSCSPISGHRSVSWYQQTPGQGLQFLFEYFSETQRNKGNFPGRFSGRQFSNSRSEMNVSTLELGDSALYLCASSPGTRGTGELFFGEGSRLTVL.

This chain joins TRBV19 and TRBJ1-2; D not resolved. Germline CDR1 is LNHDA and CDR2 is SQIVND (reference sequence). The CDR3 is made up of 14 amino acids. Trimming stripped 6 bases from V and 6 bases from J, with 17 bases between. CDR3 region: CASSQGEGGNGYTF. The CDR3 DNA sequence: TGTGCCAGTAGCCAAGGAGAGGGAGGTAATGGCTACACCTTC.

The chain joins TRBV27 to TRBJ1-1, with D perhaps TRBD1 (5 bases). The CDR3 is 14 residues long. V lost 5 bases, J lost 4 bases, and 14 bases lay in between. Germline assignment: CDR1 MNHEY and CDR2 SMNVEV (reference sequence). For the CDR3, the DNA is TGTGCCAGCAGTCCGGACACCTCGACCACTGAAGCTTTCTTT. This codes for CASSPDTSTTEAFF.

The chain joins TRBV3-1 (or the pseudogene TRBV3-2) to TRBJ1-2; 8 bases align to TRBD1. The CDR3 length is 16 residues. Germline CDR1 LGHDT, CDR2 YNNKEL (reference sequence). Germline trimming cut 4 bases from V and 8 bases from J; bases unmatched to any gene: 15. CDR3 bases: TGTGCCAGCAGCCTCTTCCGAGGGCAGGGGGCGCGAGGCTACACCTTC. Translating gives CASSLFRGQGARGYTF.

The chain joins TRBV20-1 to TRBJ1-1; D is unresolved. Germline assignment: CDR1 DFQATT and CDR2 SNEGSKA (reference sequence). Trimming left V 1 base short and J 7 bases short, with 7 bases between. The CDR3 covers 11 residues. The CDR3 loop reads CSARGRIEAFF. CDR3 nucleotides: TGCAGTGCTAGAGGGCGGATTGAAGCTTTCTTT.

The genes are TRBV3-1 (or the pseudogene TRBV3-2) and TRBJ2-5; 10 bases match TRBD1. Germline V gene lookup returns CDR1 LGHDT and CDR2 YNNKEL (reference sequence). This CDR3 has 15 residues. V dropped 4 bases and J dropped 1; count of bases not matched to a gene: 3. The CDR3 reads CASSPRQGAQETQYF. The CDR3 nucleotides read TGTGCCAGCAGCCCCCGACAGGGGGCCCAAGAGACCCAGTACTTC.

V gene TRBV27 combines with J gene TRBJ1-1, with 10 positions matching TRBD1. Germline V lookup: CDR1 MNHEY, CDR2 SMNVEV (reference sequence). Trimming removed 6 bases from V and 9 bases from J; junction bases left unmatched: 4. The CDR3 totals 12 residues. CDR3 in DNA: TGTGCCAGCAGAGACAGGGGGCGCCAAGCTTTCTTT. This gives the protein CASRDRGRQAFF.

The J gene is TRBJ2-3, the V gene TRBV7-6, with D perhaps TRBD2 (6 bases). The CDR3 has 17 amino acids. The germline gives CDR1 SGHVS, CDR2 FNYEAQ. V dropped 1 base and J dropped 4 bases, with 18 bases sitting between them. The CDR3 coding sequence is TGTGCCAGCAGCTTAGAAATTTCGTGGGGGGAACCAGATACGCAGTATTTT. Translating gives CASSLEISWGEPDTQYF.

V usage is TRBV7-9 and J usage is TRBJ2-3; TRBD2 matches 11 bases. Germline CDR1 and CDR2: SEHNR and FQNEAQ (reference sequence). Trimming removed 2 bases from V and 0 bases from J; junction bases left unmatched: 4. This CDR3 is built from 17 residues. The CDR3 here is CASSLRTSGWSTDTQYF. CDR3 coding DNA: TGTGCCAGCAGCTTAAGGACTAGCGGGTGGAGCACAGATACGCAGTATTTT.

The chain combines TRBV28 with TRBJ1-5; TRBD1 aligns across 9 bases. Trimming at V came to 5 bases and at J to 5 bases, leaving 7 bases not matched to a gene. The germline V gene encodes CDR1 MDHEN and CDR2 SYDVKM. The CDR3 has 15 residues. The CDR3 reads CASSLGQGLYQPQHF. In DNA, the CDR3 is TGTGCCAGCAGTCTCGGACAGGGGCTTTATCAGCCCCAGCATTTT.

This sequence joins TRBV7-6 and TRBJ2-4, with D perhaps TRBD2 (6 bases). V lost 5 bases to trimming and J lost 7 bases, with 12 bases between them. Germline-derived CDR1 and CDR2 are SGHVS and FNYEAQ. This CDR3 contains 13 residues. This chain's CDR3 is CASSLVGGNIQYF. The CDR3 DNA sequence: TGTGCCAGCAGCCTAGTCGGGGGTAACATTCAGTACTTC.

V is TRBV10-2 and J is TRBJ2-2, with a weak D call TRBD1 (5 bases). The CDR3 is 14 amino acids. Germline V gene lookup returns CDR1 WSHSY and CDR2 SAAADI. With 6 bases removed from V and 0 bases from J, the gap between germline ends came to 8 bases. The CDR3 protein is CASRRQTNTGELFF. DNA of the CDR3: TGCGCCAGCAGGCGACAGACGAACACCGGGGAGCTGTTTTTT.

This clone was seen more than once but under ten times. The CDR3 is CASSLPSGPQHF. CDR3 DNA: TGTGCCAGTAGTCTTCCCTCGGGGCCCCAGCATTTT. The gene calls are TRBV19 and TRBJ1-5; D uncertain. Trimming left V 5 bases short and J 9 bases short, with 11 bases between. The germline V gene encodes CDR1 LNHDA and CDR2 SQIVND (reference sequence). The CDR3 totals 12 residues.

CDR3: CASSPGQGSWTEAFF. In DNA, the CDR3 is TGCGCCAGCAGCCCCGGACAGGGGTCATGGACTGAAGCTTTCTTT. The rearrangement links TRBV4-3 to TRBJ1-1; 9 nucleotides align to TRBD1. Germline V gene lookup returns CDR1 LGHNA and CDR2 YSLEER. This CDR3 is 15 amino acids long. V shed 4 bases and J 5 bases; nucleotides not matched to a gene: 8.

The chain carries TRBV4-2 and TRBJ2-7, with 11 bases lining up with TRBD2. Trimming removed 0 bases from V and 0 bases from J; junction bases left unmatched: 10. Germline-derived CDR1 and CDR2 are LGHNA and YNFKEQ. This CDR3 region has 19 residues. CDR3 in DNA: TGTGCCAGCAGCCAAGATAGTTTGGGGCTAGCGGGGGGCTCCTACGAGCAGTACTTC. It yields the protein CASSQDSLGLAGGSYEQYF.

The rearrangement links TRBV9 to TRBJ1-1; the D gene is possibly TRBD1 (6 bases). This CDR3 comprises 15 residues. V shed 4 bases and J shed 0 bases, with 13 bases lying between them. Per the germline V gene, CDR1 is SGDLS and CDR2 is YYNGEE. The CDR3 DNA follows: TGTGCCAGCAGCCTCGGACAGATAATGAACACTGAAGCTTTCTTT. It translates to CASSLGQIMNTEAFF.

The chain is built from TRBV10-3 and TRBJ2-1, with D possibly TRBD1 on 6 matching bases. V lost 6 bases to trimming and J lost 6 bases, with 12 bases between them. CDR3 length equals 13 residues. Germline lookup yields CDR1 ENHRY and CDR2 SYGVKD. The CDR3 protein is CAISSTGFNEQFF. CDR3 coding DNA: TGTGCCATCAGCAGTACAGGGTTCAATGAGCAGTTCTTC.

The chain is built from TRBV7-2 and TRBJ1-5; D might be TRBD1 (6 bases). Trimming took off 0 bases at V and 5 bases at J, with 8 bases between the two ends. The germline V gene encodes CDR1 SGHTA and CDR2 FQGNSA. The CDR3 is made up of 14 amino acids. CDR3: CASSLAGADQPQHF. CDR3 DNA sequence: TGTGCCAGCAGCTTAGCGGGGGCCGATCAGCCCCAGCATTTT.

The V gene is TRBV12-3 or TRBV12-4, the J gene TRBJ1-2, with D perhaps matching TRBD1 (5 bases). Trimming removed 3 bases from V and 7 bases from J, with 12 bases in between. The CDR3 totals 13 residues. As DNA, the CDR3 is TGTGCCAGCAGTTTCCGGACACCGGGTGGCTACACCTTC. It translates to CASSFRTPGGYTF.

V usage is TRBV7-9 and J usage is TRBJ1-2, with TRBD1 matching over 9 bases. V was pared by 1 base and J by 4 bases, with 4 bases of the junction left unmatched. Germline CDR1 SEHNR, CDR2 FQNEAQ (reference sequence). CDR3 length: 15 amino acids. The CDR3 nucleotides are TGTGCCAGCAGCTTAGAGCAGGACAGGGGCTATGGCTACACCTTC. Translated, it gives CASSLEQDRGYGYTF.

This clone was detected once. The J gene is TRBJ1-1, the V gene TRBV12-5; D uncertain. Germline V gene data show CDR1 as LGHNT and CDR2 as FRNRAP. The CDR3 totals 13 residues. Trimming took 5 bases from V and 8 from J, leaving 15 bases between them. The CDR3 reads CASGPPSGTEAFF. The CDR3 nucleotides read TGTGCTAGTGGTCCTCCAAGTGGCACGGAAGCTTTCTTT.

The J gene is TRBJ2-3, the V gene TRBV3-1 (or the pseudogene TRBV3-2), with TRBD2 as a possible D gene (6 bases). The CDR3 spans 17 residues. Germline V lookup: CDR1 LGHDT, CDR2 YNNKEL (reference sequence). The germline V and J ends were trimmed by 3 bases and 0 bases, with 16 bases remaining between them. The CDR3, as DNA: TGTGCCAGCAGCCAGCCGATCGGGGGAACTAGCACAGATACGCAGTATTTT. This translates into CASSQPIGGTSTDTQYF.